Sequencing of this TCR beta chain was carried out in a study of cytomegalovirus exposure and HLA in healthy donors. Broader study findings: On later analysis, the bulk of CMV-associated TCR beta chains appeared to be HLA-restricted. Several of the most significant clusters were apparently associated with common viral pathogens in a later analysis. The authors reported that TCR beta sequences could predict HLA-A and HLA-B alleles. These predictions were accurate for most subjects in the first cohort.

About this clone itself: Antigen: not known.

Primers for the PCR totalled 60 Vbeta and 13 Jbeta. Using immunoSEQ multiplex PCR, the repertoire was profiled, and TCRdb retains in-frame clones only, with some absent. The sample records 35,000 to 55,000 clones, approximately 72% being singletons. V lost 7 bases, J lost 5 bases, and 5 bases stayed unmatched. CDR3 size: 13 residues. Germline values: CDR1 GTSNPN, CDR2 SVGIG (reference sequence). This sequence originates from a young woman in good health and CMV-seronegative. The V gene is TRBV30, the J gene TRBJ2-4; 10 nucleotides align to TRBD1. Sequencing was carried out using PBMCs. The CDR3 sequence is CASSGTGENIQYF. The CDR3 bases are TGTGCCTCCTCCGGGACAGGGGAAAACATTCAGTACTTC.